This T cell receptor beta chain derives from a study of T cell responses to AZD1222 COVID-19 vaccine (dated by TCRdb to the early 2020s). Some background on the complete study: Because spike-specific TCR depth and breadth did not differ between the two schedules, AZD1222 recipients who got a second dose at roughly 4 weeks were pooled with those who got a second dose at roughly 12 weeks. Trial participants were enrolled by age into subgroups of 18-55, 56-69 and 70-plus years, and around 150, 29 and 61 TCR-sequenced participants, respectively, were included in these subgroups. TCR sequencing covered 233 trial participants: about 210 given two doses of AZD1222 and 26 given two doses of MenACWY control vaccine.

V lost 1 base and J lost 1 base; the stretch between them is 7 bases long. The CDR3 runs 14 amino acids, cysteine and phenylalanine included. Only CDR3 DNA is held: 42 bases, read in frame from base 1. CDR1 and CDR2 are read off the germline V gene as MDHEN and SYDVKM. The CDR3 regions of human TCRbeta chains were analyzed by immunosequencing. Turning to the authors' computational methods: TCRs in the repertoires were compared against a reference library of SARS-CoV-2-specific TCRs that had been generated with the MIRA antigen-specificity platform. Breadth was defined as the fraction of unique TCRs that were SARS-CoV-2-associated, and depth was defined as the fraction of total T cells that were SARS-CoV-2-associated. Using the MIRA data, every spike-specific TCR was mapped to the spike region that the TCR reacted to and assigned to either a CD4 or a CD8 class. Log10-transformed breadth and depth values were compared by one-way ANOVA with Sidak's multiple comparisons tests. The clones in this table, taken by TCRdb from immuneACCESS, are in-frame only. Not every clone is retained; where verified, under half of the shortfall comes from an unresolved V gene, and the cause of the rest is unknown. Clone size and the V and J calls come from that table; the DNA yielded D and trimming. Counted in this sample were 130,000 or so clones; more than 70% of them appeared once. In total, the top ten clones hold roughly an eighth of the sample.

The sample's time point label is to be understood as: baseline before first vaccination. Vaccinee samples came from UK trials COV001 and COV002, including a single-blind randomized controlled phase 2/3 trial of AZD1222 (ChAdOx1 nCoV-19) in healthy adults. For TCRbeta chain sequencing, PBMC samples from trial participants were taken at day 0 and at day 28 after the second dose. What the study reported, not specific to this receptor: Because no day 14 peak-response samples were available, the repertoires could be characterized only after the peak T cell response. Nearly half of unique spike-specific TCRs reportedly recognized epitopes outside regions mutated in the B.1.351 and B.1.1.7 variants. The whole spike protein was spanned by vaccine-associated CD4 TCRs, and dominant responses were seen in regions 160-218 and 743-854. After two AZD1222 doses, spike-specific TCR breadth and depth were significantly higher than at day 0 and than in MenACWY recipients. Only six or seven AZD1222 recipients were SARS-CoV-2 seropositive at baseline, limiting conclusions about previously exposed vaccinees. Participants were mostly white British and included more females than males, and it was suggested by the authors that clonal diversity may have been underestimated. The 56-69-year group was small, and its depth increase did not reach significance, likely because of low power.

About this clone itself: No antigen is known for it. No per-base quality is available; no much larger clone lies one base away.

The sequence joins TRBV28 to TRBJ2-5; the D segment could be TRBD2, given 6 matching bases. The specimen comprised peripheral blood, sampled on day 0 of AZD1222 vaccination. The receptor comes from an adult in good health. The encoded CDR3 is CASSLYSGQETQYF. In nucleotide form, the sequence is TGTGCCAGCAGTTTATATAGCGGCCAAGAGACCCAGTACTTC.